The 2 T cell receptor beta chains listed next were all sequenced from one sample in a study of blood T cells in healthy people across ages. Together with a sample-barcoded 5' primer, a J-beta primer mix was included in a second PCR lasting about 6 to 12 cycles. Each CDR3 protein gets one entry after TCRdb re-called the 5' RACE reads with MiXCR. The sample contains hundreds of thousands of distinct CDR3 sequences, roughly 53% of which appear only once. Sequencing used blood. These receptor sequences come from a man in his fifties or sixties in good health.

This clonotype appeared a few times. V gene TRBV13 combines with J gene TRBJ2-1, with D perhaps TRBD1 (6 bases). V lost 3 bases, J lost 1 base, and 16 bases lay in between. CDR3 length: 17 residues. Germline values: CDR1 PRHDT, CDR2 FYEKMQ (reference sequence). CDR3 sequence: CASSLGAGAKSYNEQFF. CDR3 sequence (DNA): TGTGCCAGCAGCTTGGGGGCCGGGGCAAAGTCCTACAATGAGCAGTTCTTC.

The chain combines TRBV4-2 with TRBJ1-6; 8 bases fit TRBD1. Germline trimming cut 2 bases from V and 8 bases from J; bases unmatched to any gene: 5. Germline CDR1 reads LGHNA; CDR2 reads YNFKEQ. The CDR3 loop spans 15 amino acids. In DNA, the CDR3 is TGTGCCAGCAGCCAACGACAGGGGTGGGATTCACCCCTCCACTTT. Translating gives CASSQRQGWDSPLHF.